A single sample gave rise to the 5 T cell receptor beta chains below, sequenced in a study of Graves' ophthalmopathy and Graves' hyperthyroidism. TCR beta CDR3 regions were amplified from RNA transcripts. Second-round multiplex PCR came after first-round RT-PCR with HTBI primers. TCRdb re-analysed the multiplex PCR reads in MiXCR, keeping a single row per CDR3 protein. The repertoire holds about 550,000 distinct CDR3 sequences, with approximately 37% as singletons. The sample comprised peripheral blood or thyroid tissue (not recorded which). These receptors came from an adult man with Graves' hyperthyroidism.

This chain links TRBV2 with TRBJ1-5; tentative D call: TRBD1 (6 bases). Germline CDR1 and CDR2: SNHLY and FYNNEI. There are 14 residues in the CDR3. CDR3 sequence (DNA): TGTGCTAGAGTTCGGGGGGCAAGCAATCAGCCCCAGCATTTT. Its translation: CARVRGASNQPQHF.

This clonotype was recorded at least ten times. The chain combines TRBV29-1 with TRBJ1-4; weak D call: TRBD1 (5 bases). Germline assignment: CDR1 SQVTM and CDR2 ANQGSEA. V lost 5 bases and J lost 0, with 13 bases in between. The CDR3 spans 15 residues. The CDR3 nucleotides are TGCAGCGTTATTCCGGGACGGGCAACTAATGAAAAACTGTTTTTT. Translation gives CSVIPGRATNEKLFF.

This clonotype was counted only a few times. The J gene is TRBJ2-2, the V gene TRBV20-1; 7 bases are a match to TRBD2. The trim removed 1 base at V and 8 bases at J, leaving 10 bases unmatched. This CDR3 contains 15 residues. Looked up from germline, CDR1 is DFQATT and CDR2 is SNEGSKA (reference sequence). CDR3 DNA: TGCAGTGCTAGAGCTAGCGGACCCTCCAAGGGGGAGCTGTTTTTT. Amino acids: CSARASGPSKGELFF.

This chain links TRBV15 with TRBJ1-1, with D possibly being TRBD1 (6 bases). CDR1 is LNHNV and CDR2 is YYDKDF in the germline V gene (reference sequence). Trimming took off 1 base at V and 10 bases at J, with 10 bases between the two ends. The CDR3 loop spans 12 amino acids. Here the CDR3 DNA reads TGTGCCACCAGCAGAGTCGGGACATTAGCTTTCTTT. It is translated as CATSRVGTLAFF.

This clonotype was seen repeatedly, ten times or more. The CDR3 region is CASSATGLGSPLHF. CDR3 DNA: TGTGCCAGCAGTGCTACAGGGCTCGGTTCACCCCTCCACTTT. The chain is built from TRBV25-1 and TRBJ1-6, with D maybe TRBD1 (6 bases). The V end lost 4 bases, the J end lost 9 bases, and 13 bases lay between the germline ends. Germline CDR1 reads MGHDK; CDR2 reads SYGVNS. The CDR3 runs 14 residues. Supplemented by reference TRBV25-1 and TRBJ1-6, the full variable domain reads EADIYQTPRYLVIGTGKKITLECSQTMGHDKMYWYQQDPGMELHLIHYSYGVNSTEKGDLSSESTVSRIRTEHFPLTLESARPSHTSQYLCASSATGLGSPLHFGNGTRLTVT.